This T cell receptor beta chain appears in the sequencing data of a study of blood T cell repertoires in COVID-19. Assay used: immunoSEQ multiplex PCR; TCRdb lists only in-frame clones, some missing. Seen here are about 97,000 clones, 81% observed once, and the top ten hold 4.4%. Germline V gene sequence: CDR1 SGDLS, CDR2 YYNGEE. Trimming cost V 2 bases and J 6 bases; bases outside gene matches: 11. The CDR3 runs to 17 residues. The material sequenced was peripheral blood. The chain joins TRBV9 to TRBJ2-1, with 10 bases aligning to TRBD2. This TCR derives from a man between 60 and 70 years old with acute or convalescent COVID-19. The CDR3 nucleotides read TGTGCCAGCAGCGTCCATCTAGCGGGGGCCCCGGGCAATGAGCAGTTCTTC. Translation gives CASSVHLAGAPGNEQFF.